The T cell receptor beta chain described here comes from a study of blood T cell repertoires in COVID-19. The wider study: Material from acute and convalescent COVID-19 was sourced from the United States, Italy and Spain. Sample material is recorded as cDNA or gDNA derived from T cells, B-cell-depleted T cells, or PBMCs.

Only a few counts were recorded for this clone. The table came from immunoSEQ multiplex PCR; TCRdb's copy has only in-frame clones and leaves some out. The sample lists 91,000 or so clones, more than 70% occurring once. The V end was cut by 8 bases, the J end by 2 bases, with 6 bases between. CDR3 length equals 11 residues. Germline V gene sequence: CDR1 MDHEN, CDR2 SYDVKM. The clonotype was recovered from a woman aged 55-69 years in a cohort sampled during active or convalescent COVID-19. Specimen: peripheral blood. The chain joins TRBV28 to TRBJ1-2; D is unresolved. The CDR3 nucleotides read TGTGCCAGCTTACGGAACTATGGCTACACCTTC. Its translation is CASLRNYGYTF.